What follows are 21 T cell receptor beta chains derived from one specimen sequenced in a study of cytomegalovirus exposure and HLA in healthy donors. Assay used: immunoSEQ multiplex PCR; TCRdb lists only in-frame clones, some missing. In the table there are 150,000 to 200,000 clones, roughly 89% of which are singletons. Source material: PBMCs. These receptors all stem from a woman between 18 and 29 years old in good health and CMV-seropositive.

V gene TRBV10-2 combines with J gene TRBJ2-7; the match to TRBD2 covers 8 bases. With 7 bases clipped from V and 2 bases from J, the junction kept 4 bases outside the gene matches. This CDR3 contains 13 residues. Germline V lookup: CDR1 WSHSY, CDR2 SAAADI. The DNA for the CDR3 is TGCGCCAGCACCGTACTAGCGGCCTACGAGCAGTACTTC. Protein product: CASTVLAAYEQYF.

This chain links TRBV5-1 with TRBJ2-5, with 7 positions matching TRBD1. The V segment lost 7 bases and the J segment 2 bases; nucleotides outside the gene matches: 11. The CDR3 runs to 15 residues. Germline V CDR1 and CDR2: SGHRS, YFSETQ. In nucleotides, the CDR3 is TGCGCCAGCTCGCCTCGAGGGGGCATACAAGAGACCCAGTACTTC. It encodes CASSPRGGIQETQYF.

Here the CDR3 reads CASSYSGETQYF. The CDR3 DNA reads TGTGCCAGCAGTTATAGCGGAGAGACCCAGTACTTC. The V gene is TRBV6-5, the J gene TRBJ2-5; D might be TRBD2 (6 bases). Trimming shortened V by 3 bases and J by 4 bases, and 6 bases separated the two germline ends. Germline V gene lookup returns CDR1 MNHEY and CDR2 SVGAGI. CDR3 length equals 12 residues.

The chain carries TRBV5-5 and TRBJ2-7, with D tentatively TRBD2 (6 bases). Germline loops: CDR1 SGHKS, CDR2 YYEKEE (reference sequence). The CDR3 runs to 16 residues. Trimming left V 0 bases short and J 6 bases short, with 19 bases between. The CDR3 protein is CASSLDPRGTAGEQYF. The CDR3 nucleotides read TGTGCCAGCAGCTTGGACCCACGAGGGACTGCGGGCGAGCAGTACTTC.

Only one count was recorded for this clone. This sequence joins TRBV5-1 and TRBJ1-1; TRBD1 might be the D (6 bases). CDR3 size: 14 residues. Trimming pared 3 bases from V and 3 bases from J, leaving 12 bases between. The germline V gene has CDR1 SGHRS and CDR2 YFSETQ. The CDR3 reads CASSSQGLHTEAFF. The CDR3 nucleotides read TGCGCCAGCAGCTCACAGGGTTTGCACACTGAAGCTTTCTTT.

This clone was observed once. V gene TRBV4-1 combines with J gene TRBJ2-1; 11 positions match TRBD1. The CDR3 has 18 amino acids. Germline CDR1 is MGHRA and CDR2 is YSYEKL. The V and J ends lost 3 bases and 7 bases, in that order; junction bases with no gene match: 14. The CDR3 sequence: CASSQSDRTGGRYNEQFF. Written as DNA, the CDR3 is TGCGCCAGCAGCCAGAGCGATCGGACAGGGGGCCGATATAATGAGCAGTTCTTC.

This chain connects TRBV7-9 to TRBJ2-2, with 12 bases that match TRBD1. Trimming took 5 bases from V and 3 from J; bases not matched to a gene: 13. Germline CDR1 reads SEHNR; CDR2 reads FQNEAQ (reference sequence). CDR3 length equals 19 residues. As DNA, the CDR3 is TGTGCCAGCAGCCACCTCCCGGGACAGGGGGCGCGGGACACCGGGGAGCTGTTTTTT. Protein product: CASSHLPGQGARDTGELFF. The variable domain in full, with the rest retrieved from reference TRBV7-9 and TRBJ2-2, is DTGVSQNPRHKITKRGQNVTFRCDPISEHNRLYWYRQTLGQGPEFLTYFQNEAQLEKSRLLSDRFSAERPKGSFSTLEIQRTEQGDSAMYLCASSHLPGQGARDTGELFFGEGSRLTVL.

A few counts support this clone. This chain connects TRBV5-1 to TRBJ2-2; D is perhaps TRBD1 (5 bases). CDR3 length: 15 amino acids. With 4 bases removed from V and 2 bases from J, the gap between germline ends came to 12 bases. Germline CDR1 is SGHRS and CDR2 is YFSETQ. The CDR3 DNA reads TGCGCCAGCAGCGGGCGGCAGGGAAACACCGGGGAGCTGTTTTTT. Residues: CASSGRQGNTGELFF.

V is TRBV7-2 and J is TRBJ2-2, with TRBD2 identical over 9 bases. V trimming: 2 bases; J trimming: 1 base; junction bases outside the gene matches: 11. Germline lookup yields CDR1 SGHTA and CDR2 FQGNSA. This CDR3 region has 19 residues. The CDR3 DNA reads as TGTGCCAGCAGCTTAATACTAGGTAGCGGGGGCCTGAACACCGGGGAGCTGTTTTTT. As protein: CASSLILGSGGLNTGELFF.

This chain links TRBV2 with TRBJ2-1; no firm D call. The germline V gene has CDR1 SNHLY and CDR2 FYNNEI. The CDR3 contains 16 residues. V shed 3 bases and J shed 0 bases, with 12 bases lying between them. CDR3 sequence: CASSEWSFSSYNEQFF. The CDR3 DNA is TGTGCCAGCAGTGAGTGGTCGTTTAGCTCCTACAATGAGCAGTTCTTC.

The rearrangement uses TRBV6-5 and TRBJ2-3; 10 bases are a match to TRBD2. Germline V CDR1 and CDR2: MNHEY, SVGAGI. The V and J ends lost 6 bases and 4 bases, in that order; junction bases with no gene match: 7. This CDR3 is built from 15 residues. Here the CDR3 DNA reads TGTGCCAGCAGATCAAGCGGGGGGGGGTCAGATACGCAGTATTTT. Protein sequence: CASRSSGGGSDTQYF.

The CDR3 nucleotides are TGCGCCAGCAGTACCCCCGGACAGGAGGGAAGCCAGCCCCAGCATTTT. It codes for CASSTPGQEGSQPQHF. This sequence joins TRBV10-1 and TRBJ1-5; the match to TRBD1 covers 7 bases. Germline V gene lookup returns CDR1 WNHNN and CDR2 SYGVQD (reference sequence). The ends lost 5 bases at V and 7 bases at J; junction bases unmatched: 14. This CDR3 comprises 16 residues.

This sequence joins TRBV6-5 and TRBJ2-7; TRBD2 is a possible D gene (5 bases). This CDR3 spans 14 amino acids. V dropped 7 bases and J dropped 3 bases, with 16 bases sitting between them. Germline CDR1 is MNHEY and CDR2 is SVGAGI. As DNA, the CDR3 is TGTGCCAGCACCATCCGCCGGGGAAACTACGAGCAGTACTTC. Amino acids: CASTIRRGNYEQYF.

The chain couples TRBV7-9 to TRBJ2-5, with a weak D call TRBD2 (5 bases). This CDR3 has 15 amino acids. The germline V and J ends were trimmed by 4 bases and 4 bases, with 16 bases remaining between them. The germline V gene has CDR1 SEHNR and CDR2 FQNEAQ (reference sequence). CDR3: CASSSATEVGETQYF. CDR3 nucleotide sequence: TGTGCCAGCAGCTCGGCGACGGAGGTGGGAGAGACCCAGTACTTC. Combining the CDR3 with reference TRBV7-9 and TRBJ2-5 gives the whole variable domain DTGVSQNPRHKITKRGQNVTFRCDPISEHNRLYWYRQTLGQGPEFLTYFQNEAQLEKSRLLSDRFSAERPKGSFSTLEIQRTEQGDSAMYLCASSSATEVGETQYFGPGTRLLVL.

The V call is TRBV7-2, the J call TRBJ2-3, with D possibly being TRBD1 (6 bases). Trimming left V 0 bases short and J 8 bases short, with 18 bases between. The germline V gene has CDR1 SGHTA and CDR2 FQGNSA. This CDR3 spans 16 amino acids. The CDR3 DNA reads as TGTGCCAGCAGCTTAGCGGGGACAATATTCATCGGTACGCAGTATTTT. Amino acid sequence: CASSLAGTIFIGTQYF.

This CDR3 is CASSLVQGGDNEQFF. CDR3 nucleotide sequence: TGTGCCAGCAGCTTAGTTCAGGGAGGGGACAATGAGCAGTTCTTC. The chain recombines TRBV7-7 with TRBJ2-1; TRBD2 matches at 7 bases. The CDR3 is made up of 15 amino acids. The V gene end was trimmed by 1 base and the J gene end by 5 bases; junction bases not matched to a gene: 5. Germline CDR1 and CDR2: SSHAT and FNYEAQ (reference sequence).

The CDR3 here is CASSSGQLNEKLFF. The CDR3 DNA sequence: TGTGCCAGCAGCTCCGGACAGCTTAATGAAAAACTGTTTTTT. The genes are TRBV11-3 and TRBJ1-4; perhaps TRBD1 as D (6 bases). The germline CDR1 and CDR2 sequences are SGHNT and YENEEA. V was pared by 4 bases and J by 4 bases, with 10 bases between. The CDR3 spans 14 residues.

The chain links TRBV7-2 to TRBJ1-2, with D possibly TRBD1 on 6 matching bases. Germline V gives CDR1 SGHTA, CDR2 FQGNSA. The CDR3 length is 14 residues. The V gene lost 5 bases and the J gene lost 2 bases, with 12 bases spanning the gap. The CDR3 DNA reads as TGTGCCAGCAGCCCTGATACAGGGAACTATGGCTACACCTTC. It is translated as CASSPDTGNYGYTF. Variable domain in full (rest from reference TRBV7-2 and TRBJ1-2): GAGVSQSPSNKVTEKGKDVELRCDPISGHTALYWYRQSLGQGLEFLIYFQGNSAPDKSGLPSDRFSAERTGGSVSTLTIQRTQQEDSAVYLCASSPDTGNYGYTFGSGTRLTVV.

The chain joins TRBV28 to TRBJ1-1; 9 bases are a match to TRBD1. CDR1 and CDR2 from the germline V gene are MDHEN and SYDVKM. The V and J ends lost 9 bases and 1 base, in that order; junction bases with no gene match: 6. The CDR3 has 14 residues. CDR3 sequence (DNA): TGTGCCAGTAAGGGACAGGGAAAGAACACTGAAGCTTTCTTT. Amino acid sequence: CASKGQGKNTEAFF.

The chain has TRBV6-5 and TRBJ2-3; a possible D gene is TRBD2 (5 bases). CDR3 length: 11 amino acids. Per the germline V gene, CDR1 is MNHEY and CDR2 is SVGAGI. V was cut by 6 bases and J by 4 bases, with 5 bases left in between. The CDR3 reads CASRRADTQYF. CDR3 coding DNA: TGTGCCAGCAGGAGGGCAGATACGCAGTATTTT.

V and J are TRBV5-4 and TRBJ1-4; no clear D gene. The germline CDR1 and CDR2 sequences are SGHNT and YYREEE (reference sequence). Trimming removed 5 bases at V and 4 bases at J, with 12 bases between. The CDR3 spans 14 residues. The CDR3 region has the DNA TGTGCCAGCAGGATGGACCGGGGTAATGAAAAACTGTTTTTT. Translating it yields CASRMDRGNEKLFF.